A selection of T cell receptor beta chains follows, all from one sample in a study of molecular identifiers for immune sequencing clone quantification. TCRdb recomputed calls from the PCR reads with MiXCR, one row per CDR3 protein. Of tens of thousands of distinct CDR3 sequences in the sample, under 20% were seen once. The specimen was naive CD8+ T cells from blood, with Jurkat cell RNA spiked in. These receptors all stem from a human donor in good health. Some libraries in this study had Jurkat cell RNA spiked in. Both conserved end residues are part of each CDR3. Fields, in order: J gene, V gene, D gene, clone size, CDR3 protein, CDR3 DNA. D genes are given only for firm matches. Clone size is shown for a subset of rows, as once, few, many or a class of expanded clone.

J: TRBJ2-3
V: TRBV18
D: -
size: many
CDR3: CASSADTQYF
DNA: TGTGCCAGCTCTGCAGATACGCAGTATTTT

J: TRBJ2-3
V: TRBV29-1
D: TRBD1
size: medium-sized
CDR3: CSVNGGTGFADTQYF
DNA: TGCAGCGTGAACGGCGGGACAGGGTTTGCAGATACGCAGTATTTT

J: TRBJ2-4
V: TRBV7-9
D: -
size: -
CDR3: CASSFGGGADENIQYF
DNA: TGTGCCAGCAGCTTCGGGGGCGGGGCGGATGAAAACATTCAGTACTTC

J: TRBJ2-5
V: TRBV24-1
D: -
size: many
CDR3: CATSRSRAETQYF
DNA: TGTGCCACCAGCCGGTCAAGGGCAGAGACCCAGTACTTC

J: TRBJ2-7
V: TRBV27
D: TRBD2
size: many
CDR3: CASSRLAGGFIGEQYF
DNA: TGTGCCAGCAGTCGACTAGCGGGAGGGTTCATAGGCGAGCAGTACTTC

J: TRBJ1-1
V: TRBV27
D: TRBD1
size: -
CDR3: CASSLQGANTEAFF
DNA: TGTGCCAGCAGTTTACAGGGGGCGAACACTGAAGCTTTCTTT

J: TRBJ2-5
V: TRBV7-2
D: TRBD2
size: -
CDR3: CASSLILAASQETQYF
DNA: TGTGCCAGCAGCTTGATTCTAGCGGCATCCCAAGAGACCCAGTACTTC

J: TRBJ2-7
V: TRBV11-2
D: TRBD2
size: many
CDR3: CASSLGGTSHEQYF
DNA: TGTGCCAGCAGCTTAGGGGGGACTAGCCACGAGCAGTACTTC

J: TRBJ2-7
V: TRBV2
D: TRBD1
size: many
CDR3: CATLGQGFYEQYF
DNA: TGTGCCACCCTAGGACAGGGGTTCTACGAGCAGTACTTC

J: TRBJ2-7
V: TRBV20-1
D: TRBD1
size: many
CDR3: CSARETGTGGTEQYF
DNA: TGCAGTGCTAGAGAAACCGGGACAGGGGGGACCGAGCAGTACTTC

J: TRBJ2-7
V: TRBV6-5
D: -
size: many
CDR3: CASSYRAGTVIEQYF
DNA: TGTGCCAGCAGTTACCGGGCAGGGACCGTCATCGAGCAGTACTTC

J: TRBJ2-3
V: TRBV6-5
D: TRBD2
size: many
CDR3: CASSYSSGRAADTQYF
DNA: TGTGCCAGCAGTTACTCGAGCGGGAGGGCCGCAGATACGCAGTATTTT

J: TRBJ2-7
V: TRBV11-2
D: TRBD1
size: many
CDR3: CASSYGTGRYEQYF
DNA: TGTGCCAGCAGCTATGGGACAGGTAGATACGAGCAGTACTTC

J: TRBJ2-7
V: TRBV20-1
D: -
size: many
CDR3: CSGHNGGDGSYEQYF
DNA: TGCAGCGGACACAATGGAGGTGACGGGAGTTACGAGCAGTACTTC

J: TRBJ2-7
V: TRBV29-1
D: TRBD1
size: medium-sized
CDR3: CSVTIQGEEQYF
DNA: TGCAGCGTTACCATCCAGGGGGAAGAGCAGTACTTC

J: TRBJ1-5
V: TRBV20-1
D: -
size: many
CDR3: CSARDISTNNQPQHF
DNA: TGCAGTGCTAGAGATATTTCCACCAACAATCAGCCCCAGCATTTT

J: TRBJ2-5
V: TRBV7-3
D: TRBD2
size: many
CDR3: CASSLTTSGGYQETQYF
DNA: TGTGCCAGCAGCTTAACGACTAGCGGGGGTTACCAAGAGACCCAGTACTTC

J: TRBJ1-1
V: TRBV7-6
D: -
size: many
CDR3: CASSPLMGDTEAFF
DNA: TGTGCCAGCAGCCCCCTTATGGGGGACACTGAAGCTTTCTTT

J: TRBJ2-7
V: TRBV11-2
D: TRBD2
size: many
CDR3: CASSLVFGRPSGSTAYEQYF
DNA: TGTGCCAGCAGCTTAGTTTTCGGTAGGCCTAGCGGGAGTACCGCCTACGAGCAGTACTTC

J: TRBJ2-3
V: TRBV3-1
D: TRBD2
size: -
CDR3: CASSQGSPWREGGPDTQYF
DNA: TGTGCCAGCAGCCAAGGTTCCCCGTGGCGGGAGGGTGGGCCAGATACGCAGTATTTT

J: TRBJ1-1
V: TRBV6-1
D: TRBD1
size: many
CDR3: CASSRDRVMNTEAFF
DNA: TGTGCCAGCAGCCGAGACAGGGTCATGAACACTGAAGCTTTCTTT

J: TRBJ1-5
V: TRBV28
D: -
size: -
CDR3: CASSSPREETYSNQPQHF
DNA: TGTGCCAGCAGTTCTCCCCGGGAGGAAACATATAGCAATCAGCCCCAGCATTTT

J: TRBJ2-3
V: TRBV6-5
D: TRBD2
size: many
CDR3: CASSRLAGWADTQYF
DNA: TGTGCCAGCAGCCGACTAGCGGGGTGGGCAGATACGCAGTATTTT